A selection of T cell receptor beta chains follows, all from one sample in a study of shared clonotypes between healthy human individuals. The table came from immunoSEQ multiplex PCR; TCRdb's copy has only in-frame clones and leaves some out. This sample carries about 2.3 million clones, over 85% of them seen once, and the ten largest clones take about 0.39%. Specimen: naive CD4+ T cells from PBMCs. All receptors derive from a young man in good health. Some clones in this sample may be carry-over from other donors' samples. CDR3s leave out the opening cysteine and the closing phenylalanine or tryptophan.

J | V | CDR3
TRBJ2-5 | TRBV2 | ASSFYGQETQY
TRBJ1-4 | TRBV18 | ASSAGTGNEKLF
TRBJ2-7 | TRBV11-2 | ASSSPRQAGAN
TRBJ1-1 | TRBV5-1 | ASSKMEETEAF
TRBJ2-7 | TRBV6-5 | ASSSTSGEQY
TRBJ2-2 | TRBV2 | ASSEYGPGLRGTGELF
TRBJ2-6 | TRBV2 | AGSGANVLT
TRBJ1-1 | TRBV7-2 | ASSFTSNTEAF
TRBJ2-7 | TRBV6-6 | ASSPSYEQY
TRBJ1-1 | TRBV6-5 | ASSKMGTEAF
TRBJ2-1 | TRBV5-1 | ASSKIPGLAQDDNEQF
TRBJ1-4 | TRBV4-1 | ASSQSPETNEKLF
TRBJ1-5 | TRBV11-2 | ASSSPAAGEQPQH
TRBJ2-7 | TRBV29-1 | SVDQGAGYEQY
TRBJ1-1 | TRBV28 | ASSVRMNTEAF
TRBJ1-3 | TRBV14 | ASSLTGTGWATGAGNTIY
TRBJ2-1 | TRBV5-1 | ASRLTSGLDNEQF
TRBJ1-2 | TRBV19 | ASSILNGGYGYT
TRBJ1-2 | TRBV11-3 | ASSARGDGYT
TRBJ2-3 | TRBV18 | ASSPGLAGVADTQY
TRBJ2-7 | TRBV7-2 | ATKSRGSFYEQY
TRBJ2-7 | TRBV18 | ASSSSDRASYEQY
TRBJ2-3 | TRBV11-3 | ASSLMRGLTDTQY
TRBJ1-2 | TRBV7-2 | ASSLGREGRGYT
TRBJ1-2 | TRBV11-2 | ASSSGAYVSGDGYT
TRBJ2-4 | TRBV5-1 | ASSLVTGGVRNIQY
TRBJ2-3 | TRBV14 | ASIPRVGNTDTQY
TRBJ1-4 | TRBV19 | ASSTGVATNEKLF
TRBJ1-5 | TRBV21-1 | ASSKIGPGSSNQPQH
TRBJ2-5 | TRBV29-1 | SVESGAGQGDQETQY
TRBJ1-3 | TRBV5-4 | ASSLLAQHSGNTIY
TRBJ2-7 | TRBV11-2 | ASRKTEYEQY
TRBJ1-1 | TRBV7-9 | ASSMDRGLENTEAF
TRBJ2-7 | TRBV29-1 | SVGRGISYEQY
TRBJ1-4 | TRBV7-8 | ASSFYTGTWDEKLF
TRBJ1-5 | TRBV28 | ASRKVGGFSNQPQH
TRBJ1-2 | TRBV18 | ASSPGTGGLGGYT
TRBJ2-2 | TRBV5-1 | ASSLGVLAGTGELF
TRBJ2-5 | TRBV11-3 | ASSLTAQETQY
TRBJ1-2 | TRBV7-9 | ASSPGGGAGGYT
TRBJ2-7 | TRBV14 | ASSQLLAGPHYEQY
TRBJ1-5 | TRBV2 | ASRGDGNQPQH